This T cell receptor beta chain was retrieved from a study of CD8 T cells in ankylosing spondylitis. In making TCR beta libraries, quantitative 5'-RACE with molecular barcodes was used. TCRdb redid the calling of the 5' RACE reads with MiXCR, one entry per CDR3 protein. The sample contains approximately 220,000 distinct CDR3 sequences, roughly 24% of which appear only once. Whole-study findings and limits: Reactive arthritis synovial fluid and blood were previously reported to contain some motif variants. Disease-linked clones were reportedly significantly enriched in matched ankylosing spondylitis synovial fluid. One TCR beta motif, made up of eight highly homologous variants, appeared characteristic of ankylosing spondylitis blood.

This clonotype has ten or more counts. Its antigen is undetermined. The germline V gene encodes CDR1 SGHKS and CDR2 YYEKEE (reference sequence). This CDR3 is 15 amino acids long. The V end was cut by 3 bases, the J end by 2 bases, with 12 bases between. The receptor comes from a male donor with ankylosing spondylitis or in good health (not recorded which). The sequenced sample was blood, either unsorted or a sorted T cell fraction (not recorded which). V gene TRBV5-5 combines with J gene TRBJ2-1; D is undetermined. For the CDR3, the DNA is TGTGCCAGCAGCTGGGAAGGGATAGCCTACAATGAGCAGTTCTTC. Residues: CASSWEGIAYNEQFF. Drawing the rest from reference TRBV5-5 and TRBJ2-1, the complete variable domain is DAGVTQSPTHLIKTRGQQVTLRCSPISGHKSVSWYQQVLGQGPQFIFQYYEKEERGRGNFPDRFSARQFPNYSSELNVNALLLGDSALYLCASSWEGIAYNEQFFGPGTRLTVL.